A single sample is the source of the 30 T cell receptor beta chains below, sequenced in a study of T cell responses to AZD1222 COVID-19 vaccine. Produced via immunoSEQ multiplex PCR; TCRdb's table is partial and in-frame only. Altogether some 120,000 clones are present, 80% to 90% being singletons, with the ten largest covering over 8.5%. The material was peripheral blood, obtained on day 0 of MenACWY control vaccination. The source is an adult in good health.

In its sample, this clone was seen once. The chain joins TRBV5-1 to TRBJ1-1, with D perhaps TRBD1 (5 bases). Germline CDR1 reads SGHRS; CDR2 reads YFSETQ. This CDR3 is built from 14 residues. The germline V and J ends were trimmed by 5 bases and 1 base, with 12 bases remaining between them. Here the CDR3 DNA reads TGCGCCAGCAGGGAGGGGTCCTCGAACACTGAAGCTTTCTTT. Its protein product is CASREGSSNTEAFF. The full variable domain, in which reference TRBV5-1 and TRBJ1-1 provide the parts outside the CDR3, is KAGVTQTPRYLIKTRGQQVTLSCSPISGHRSVSWYQQTPGQGLQFLFEYFSETQRNKGNFPGRFSGRQFSNSRSEMNVSTLELGDSALYLCASREGSSNTEAFFGQGTRLTVV.

This clone appeared a few times. The genes are TRBV7-2 and TRBJ2-1; 11 bases agree with TRBD1. Germline CDR1 and CDR2: SGHTA and FQGNSA. This CDR3 comprises 16 residues. The junction had 3 bases not matched to a gene; V was cut back by 5 bases and J by 0 bases. CDR3 nucleotides: TGTGCCAGCAGCCCTGGGACAGGGGGCTCCTACAATGAGCAGTTCTTC. It encodes CASSPGTGGSYNEQFF.

The genes are TRBV3-1 (or the pseudogene TRBV3-2) and TRBJ1-4; the D is unclear. The CDR3 loop spans 17 amino acids. The germline V and J ends were trimmed by 5 bases and 2 bases, with 18 bases remaining between them. CDR1 is LGHDT, CDR2 YNNKEL, per germline (reference sequence). The CDR3 spells CASSKHGVNPTNEKLFF. CDR3 coding DNA: TGTGCCAGCAGCAAACACGGGGTTAATCCGACTAATGAAAAACTGTTTTTT.

The chain joins TRBV27 to TRBJ1-5; possible D gene TRBD1, 6 bases. The germline V and J ends were trimmed by 0 bases and 7 bases, with 13 bases remaining between them. This CDR3 contains 15 residues. CDR1 is MNHEY and CDR2 is SMNVEV in the germline V gene (reference sequence). The CDR3 coding sequence is TGTGCCAGCAGTTTATCTCGACAGGCTGGGCAGCCCCAGCATTTT. It yields the protein CASSLSRQAGQPQHF.

This clone was observed once. The rearrangement joins TRBV7-5 to TRBJ2-7; the table's D call, TRBD1, has no DNA check behind it. TRBV7-5 is classified as a pseudogene. The CDR3 runs 14 residues. The chain's CDR3 is CARRLKDRSYEQYF. The CDR3 DNA is TGTGCCAGAAGACTAAAGGACAGATCCTACGAGCAGTACTTC.

The chain uses TRBV5-5 and TRBJ1-3; TRBD1 agrees at 7 bases. The J segment lost 5 bases and the V segment lost 0 bases, leaving 11 bases of the junction unmatched. In germline, CDR1 is SGHKS, CDR2 YYEKEE (reference sequence). This CDR3 is built from 17 residues. CDR3 nucleotide sequence: TGTGCCAGCAGCTTGGCCGGGGAGGGGGCGCCTAGAAACACCATATATTTT. Translation gives CASSLAGEGAPRNTIYF.

This chain links TRBV5-1 with TRBJ1-1; 8 positions agree with TRBD1. The germline V gene encodes CDR1 SGHRS and CDR2 YFSETQ. V trimming: 0 bases; J trimming: 4 bases; junction bases outside the gene matches: 2. The CDR3 runs 14 residues. The CDR3 DNA reads TGCGCCAGCAGCTTGGACAGGGGGGTCACTGAAGCTTTCTTT. Protein: CASSLDRGVTEAFF.

The gene calls are TRBV28 and TRBJ1-2; maybe TRBD1 (6 bases). There are 14 residues in the CDR3. Germline V lookup: CDR1 MDHEN, CDR2 SYDVKM. V dropped 5 bases and J dropped 2 bases, with 12 bases sitting between them. CDR3: CASSRGGNNYGYTF. CDR3 bases: TGTGCCAGCAGTCGAGGGGGGAACAACTATGGCTACACCTTC.

V gene TRBV10-3 combines with J gene TRBJ2-2; a weak D match, TRBD1 (6 bases). The CDR3 runs to 14 residues. Germline V gene sequence: CDR1 ENHRY, CDR2 SYGVKD. The V and J ends lost 5 bases and 2 bases respectively, with 9 bases between them. As DNA, the CDR3 is TGTGCCATCAGTCGACAGGAAAACACCGGGGAGCTGTTTTTT. This gives the protein CAISRQENTGELFF.

V is TRBV6-6 and J is TRBJ2-7, with 8 bases identical to TRBD2. The ends lost 7 bases at V and 3 bases at J; junction bases unmatched: 2. Germline V gene sequence: CDR1 MNHNY, CDR2 SVGAGI (reference sequence). The CDR3 totals 12 residues. This CDR3 reads CASTSGSYEQYF. CDR3 bases: TGTGCCAGCACCAGCGGGAGCTACGAGCAGTACTTC.

This clone was picked up one time. The chain links TRBV28 to TRBJ2-6; the D call may be TRBD1 or TRBD2 (5 bases each). Germline-derived CDR1 and CDR2 are MDHEN and SYDVKM. The CDR3 spans 16 residues. The V end was cut by 3 bases, the J end by 0 bases, with 9 bases between. The CDR3 DNA reads as TGTGCCAGCAGTTTCCGGGGCTCCTCTGGGGCCAACGTCCTGACTTTC. This translates into CASSFRGSSGANVLTF. The full variable domain, with the rest looked up from reference TRBV28 and TRBJ2-6, is DVKVTQSSRYLVKRTGEKVFLECVQDMDHENMFWYRQDPGLGLRLIYFSYDVKMKEKGDIPEGYSVSREKKERFSLILESASTNQTSMYLCASSFRGSSGANVLTFGAGSRLTVL.

The chain carries TRBV18 and TRBJ2-4; 9 nucleotides agree with TRBD2. Unmatched junction bases numbered 1, after V lost 1 base and J lost 0 bases. Germline CDR1 KGHSH, CDR2 LQKENI. This CDR3 comprises 16 residues. The CDR3 nucleotides read TGTGCCAGCTCACCACTACTAGCGGGAGCCAAAAACATTCAGTACTTC. It codes for CASSPLLAGAKNIQYF. The entire variable domain, with the rest obtained from reference TRBV18 and TRBJ2-4, is as follows: NAGVMQNPRHLVRRRGQEARLRCSPMKGHSHVYWYRQLPEEGLKFMVYLQKENIIDESGMPKERFSAEFPKEGPSILRIQQVVRGDSAAYFCASSPLLAGAKNIQYFGAGTRLSVL.

The chain uses TRBV24-1 and TRBJ1-1; no reliable D call. The CDR3 length is 12 residues. V was shortened by 4 bases and J by 7 bases, with 9 bases between the two germline ends. In germline, CDR1 is KGHDR, CDR2 SFDVKD. This CDR3 is CATSDSTREAFF. DNA of the CDR3: TGTGCCACCAGTGACTCTACACGTGAAGCTTTCTTT.

This sequence joins TRBV5-8 and TRBJ2-5, with TRBD1 matching over 7 bases. After removal of 3 bases from V and 2 bases from J, the junction contained 1 base not matched to a gene. The CDR3 covers 13 residues. Per the germline V gene, CDR1 is SGHTS and CDR2 is YDEGEE. DNA of the CDR3: TGTGCCAGCAGCTGGGACAGACAAGAGACCCAGTACTTC. It encodes CASSWDRQETQYF.

The chain employs TRBV30 and TRBJ1-2; D remains unclear. The CDR3 has 13 residues. V was shortened by 3 bases and J by 0 bases, with 8 bases between the two germline ends. Germline CDR1 and CDR2: GTSNPN and SVGIG (reference sequence). In DNA form, the CDR3 reads TGTGCCTGGAGCCTCAGTACTAACTATGGCTACACCTTC. Its protein product is CAWSLSTNYGYTF.

The gene calls are TRBV11-1 and TRBJ1-1; the match to TRBD1 covers 7 bases. CDR3 length equals 14 residues. CDR1 is SGHAT, CDR2 FQDESV, per germline (reference sequence). The V and J ends lost 1 base and 4 bases, in that order; junction bases with no gene match: 3. This chain's CDR3 is CASSLGDRATEAFF. In DNA, the CDR3 is TGTGCCAGCAGCTTAGGCGACAGGGCCACTGAAGCTTTCTTT.

This clone was recorded once. The chain recombines TRBV7-9 with TRBJ2-7; D is undetermined. Trimming took off 11 bases at V and 1 base at J, with 3 bases between the two ends. CDR3 length: 9 amino acids. Germline V CDR1 and CDR2: SEHNR, FQNEAQ (reference sequence). In DNA, the CDR3 is TGTGCCGTATCCTACGAGCAGTACTTC. Its protein is CAVSYEQYF.

The chain links TRBV6-5 to TRBJ2-5; D perhaps matches TRBD2 (6 bases). Germline V gene lookup returns CDR1 MNHEY and CDR2 SVGAGI. The CDR3 runs 14 residues. V gave up 6 bases and J gave up 3 bases, with 14 bases separating them. The CDR3 coding sequence is TGTGCCAGCAGCCGACAGACGGGGGAAGAGACCCAGTACTTC. Its translation: CASSRQTGEETQYF.

The V and J genes are TRBV3-1 (or the pseudogene TRBV3-2) and TRBJ2-7; no clear D gene. Looked up from germline, CDR1 is LGHDT and CDR2 is YNNKEL (reference sequence). The CDR3 extends over 12 amino acids. The germline V and J ends were trimmed by 5 bases and 3 bases, with 8 bases remaining between them. The CDR3 loop reads CASSTKNYEQYF. The CDR3 region has the DNA TGTGCCAGCAGCACTAAAAACTACGAGCAGTACTTC.

This sequence joins TRBV7-9 and TRBJ2-1; 8 bases are shared with TRBD1. Trimming at V came to 4 bases and at J to 2 bases, leaving 4 bases not matched to a gene. CDR3 length: 15 amino acids. Germline CDR1 is SEHNR and CDR2 is FQNEAQ (reference sequence). CDR3 coding DNA: TGTGCCAGCAGCTCGCAGGGACAGGCCTACAATGAGCAGTTCTTC. Translation gives CASSSQGQAYNEQFF.

V and J are TRBV10-3 and TRBJ1-1; no reliable D call. Germline CDR1 ENHRY, CDR2 SYGVKD. Trimming shortened V by 0 bases and J by 11 bases, and 10 bases separated the two germline ends. The CDR3 is 12 residues long. In DNA form, the CDR3 reads TGTGCCATCAGTGAGTCGGTGGTAGGGGCTTTCTTT. This codes for CAISESVVGAFF.

This clone has only one observation. This rearrangement joins TRBV9 to TRBJ2-7; possibly TRBD2 for D (5 bases). The CDR3 runs 17 residues. Germline V gene sequence: CDR1 SGDLS, CDR2 YYNGEE. The germline V and J ends were trimmed by 4 bases and 6 bases, with 26 bases remaining between them. The CDR3 DNA follows: TGTGCCAGCAGCACCCTGTCCGACTACTCGGGATTCTCCGAGCAGTACTTC. Residues: CASSTLSDYSGFSEQYF.

The V gene is TRBV9, the J gene TRBJ2-3, with 7 bases lining up with TRBD1. Per the germline V gene, CDR1 is SGDLS and CDR2 is YYNGEE. CDR3 length equals 15 residues. With V trimmed by 1 base and J by 2 bases, 4 bases remained unmatched. For the CDR3, the DNA is TGTGCCAGCAGCGTATCAGGGGGATCCACAGATACGCAGTATTTT. Protein product: CASSVSGGSTDTQYF.

This clone was recorded once. One end of the junction varies from germline; a read error may be responsible. J is TRBJ1-4 and V is TRBV9; possible D gene TRBD1, 6 bases. Germline V gene sequence: CDR1 SGDLS, CDR2 YYNGEE. CDR3 size: 12 residues. The CDR3 loop reads CASSVATEGVVF. CDR3 coding DNA: TGTGCCAGCAGCGTAGCTACAGAGGGGGTAGTTTTT.

This chain connects TRBV21-1 to TRBJ1-1. TRBV21-1 is labeled a pseudogene. This CDR3 has 19 residues. In DNA, the CDR3 is TGTGCCAGCAGCAAGAGTCAAATTAGGGGACTGCCTGGGGACACTGAAGCTTTCTTT. It codes for CASSKSQIRGLPGDTEAFF.

The chain recombines TRBV9 with TRBJ1-2; D call uncertain. Germline-derived CDR1 and CDR2 are SGDLS and YYNGEE. V shed 3 bases and J shed 5 bases, with 11 bases lying between them. The CDR3 covers 13 residues. CDR3 sequence (DNA): TGTGCCAGCAGCGACCATGCCGGATATGGCTACACCTTC. It is translated as CASSDHAGYGYTF.

The V and J genes are TRBV4-1 and TRBJ2-1; perhaps TRBD2 as D (6 bases). Germline assignment: CDR1 MGHRA and CDR2 YSYEKL. Trimming pared 0 bases from V and 4 bases from J, leaving 13 bases between. The CDR3 is 16 amino acids. The CDR3 coding sequence is TGCGCCAGCAGCCAAGATAACGGGGACTCATACAATGAGCAGTTCTTC. Protein: CASSQDNGDSYNEQFF.

The chain uses TRBV12-3 or TRBV12-4 and TRBJ2-3, with D possibly being TRBD2 (6 bases). With 8 bases removed from V and 0 bases from J, the gap between germline ends came to 9 bases. The CDR3 is 13 amino acids. The chain's CDR3 is CASGRQSTDTQYF. DNA for the CDR3: TGTGCCAGCGGGAGGCAAAGCACAGATACGCAGTATTTT.

The V and J genes are TRBV9 and TRBJ1-4; 7 positions match TRBD1. The germline V gene has CDR1 SGDLS and CDR2 YYNGEE. The CDR3 sequence is 15 residues long. V lost 4 bases to trimming and J lost 6 bases; unmatched junction nucleotides: 9. The CDR3 reads CASSTRQGLDEKLFF. CDR3 in DNA: TGTGCCAGCAGCACCCGACAGGGCCTGGATGAAAAACTGTTTTTT.

V gene TRBV18 combines with J gene TRBJ2-3; 10 bases fit TRBD2. The J segment lost 3 bases and the V segment lost 8 bases, leaving 8 bases of the junction unmatched. CDR1 and CDR2 (germline): KGHSH, LQKENI. This CDR3 region has 15 residues. The CDR3 here is CASLETSGSTDTQYF. The CDR3 nucleotides read TGTGCCAGCCTTGAGACTAGCGGGTCGACAGATACGCAGTATTTT.